The clone carrying this T cell receptor beta chain was picked up a small number of times. The antigen remains undetermined. One entry per CDR3 protein results from TCRdb running MiXCR on the 5' RACE reads. This sample has some 320,000 distinct CDR3 sequences, with about 10% found just once. These data are taken from a study of T cells after yellow fever vaccination. Study-wide findings and caveats: The booster response re-showed most primary clones: 96% CD4, around 87% CD8.

Germline CDR1 MNHEY, CDR2 SVGEGT. This CDR3 has 13 amino acids. With 3 bases removed from V and 5 bases from J, the gap between germline ends came to 10 bases. This sequence originates from a man aged 18 to 29 who received the YFV17D yellow fever vaccine. Sequenced material: CD4+ T cells sorted from PBMCs, taken 45 days after the yellow fever booster vaccination. The chain carries TRBV6-2 or TRBV6-3 and TRBJ1-1; D may be TRBD1 (6 bases). Written as DNA, the CDR3 is TGTGCCAGCAGTTATCTAAGGGGGACTGAAGCTTTCTTT. Protein: CASSYLRGTEAFF.